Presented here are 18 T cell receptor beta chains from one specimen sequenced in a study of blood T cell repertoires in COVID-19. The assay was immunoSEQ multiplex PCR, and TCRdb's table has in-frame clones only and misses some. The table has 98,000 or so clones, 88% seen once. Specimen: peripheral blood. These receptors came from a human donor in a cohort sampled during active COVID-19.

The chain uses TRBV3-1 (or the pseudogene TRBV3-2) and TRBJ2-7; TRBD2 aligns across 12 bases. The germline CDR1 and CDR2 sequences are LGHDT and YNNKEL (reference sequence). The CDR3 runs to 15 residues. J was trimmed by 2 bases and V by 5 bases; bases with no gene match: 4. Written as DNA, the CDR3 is TGTGCCAGCAGCGACCTAGCGGGAGGGCCCTACGAGCAGTACTTC. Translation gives CASSDLAGGPYEQYF.

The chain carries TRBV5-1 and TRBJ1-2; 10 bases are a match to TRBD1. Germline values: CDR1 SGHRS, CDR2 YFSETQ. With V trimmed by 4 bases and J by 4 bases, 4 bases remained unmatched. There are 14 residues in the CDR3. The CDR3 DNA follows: TGCGCCAGCAGCCCCGGGGACAGGGGCTATGGCTACACCTTC. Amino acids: CASSPGDRGYGYTF. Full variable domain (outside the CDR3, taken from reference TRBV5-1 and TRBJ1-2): KAGVTQTPRYLIKTRGQQVTLSCSPISGHRSVSWYQQTPGQGLQFLFEYFSETQRNKGNFPGRFSGRQFSNSRSEMNVSTLELGDSALYLCASSPGDRGYGYTFGSGTRLTVV.

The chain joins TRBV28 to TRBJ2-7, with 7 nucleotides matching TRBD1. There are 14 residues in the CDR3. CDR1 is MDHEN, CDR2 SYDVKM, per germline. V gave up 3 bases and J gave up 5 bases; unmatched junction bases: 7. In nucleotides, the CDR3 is TGTGCCAGCAGTTTTAGGGGGCAGGAAGACGAGCAGTACTTC. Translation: CASSFRGQEDEQYF.

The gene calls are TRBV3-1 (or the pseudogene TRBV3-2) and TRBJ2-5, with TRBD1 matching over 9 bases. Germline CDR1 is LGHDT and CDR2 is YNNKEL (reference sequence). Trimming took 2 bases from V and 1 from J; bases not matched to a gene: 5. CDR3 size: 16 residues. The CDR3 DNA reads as TGTGCCAGCAGCCAAAGAGGACAGGGGTCCCAAGAGACCCAGTACTTC. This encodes CASSQRGQGSQETQYF.

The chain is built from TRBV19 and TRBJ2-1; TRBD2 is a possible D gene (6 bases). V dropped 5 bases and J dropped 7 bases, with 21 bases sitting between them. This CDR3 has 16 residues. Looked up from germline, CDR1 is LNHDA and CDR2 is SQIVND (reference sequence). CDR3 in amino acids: CASSFRTMRLKNEQFF. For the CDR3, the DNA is TGTGCCAGTAGTTTCCGGACTATGCGGTTGAAAAATGAGCAGTTCTTC.

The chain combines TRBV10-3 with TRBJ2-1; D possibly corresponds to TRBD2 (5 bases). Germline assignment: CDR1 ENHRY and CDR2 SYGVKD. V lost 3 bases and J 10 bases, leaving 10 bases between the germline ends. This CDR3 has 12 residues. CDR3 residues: CAISDGLWEQFF. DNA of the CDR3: TGTGCCATCAGTGACGGACTTTGGGAGCAGTTCTTC.

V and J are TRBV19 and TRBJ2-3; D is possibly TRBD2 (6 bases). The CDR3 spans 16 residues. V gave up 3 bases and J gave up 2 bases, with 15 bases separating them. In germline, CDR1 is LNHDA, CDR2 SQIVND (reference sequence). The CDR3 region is CASSIRPGEFTDTQYF. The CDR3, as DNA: TGTGCCAGTAGTATCCGGCCGGGAGAGTTCACAGATACGCAGTATTTT. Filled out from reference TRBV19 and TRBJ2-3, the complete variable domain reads DGGITQSPKYLFRKEGQNVTLSCEQNLNHDAMYWYRQDPGQGLRLIYYSQIVNDFQKGDIAEGYSVSREKKESFPLTVTSAQKNPTAFYLCASSIRPGEFTDTQYFGPGTRLTVL.

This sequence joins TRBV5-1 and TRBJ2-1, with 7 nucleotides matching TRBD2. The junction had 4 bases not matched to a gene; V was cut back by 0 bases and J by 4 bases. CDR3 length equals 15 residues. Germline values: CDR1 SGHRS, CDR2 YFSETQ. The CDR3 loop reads CASSLGSGQYNEQFF. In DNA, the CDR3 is TGCGCCAGCAGCTTGGGTAGCGGGCAATACAATGAGCAGTTCTTC.

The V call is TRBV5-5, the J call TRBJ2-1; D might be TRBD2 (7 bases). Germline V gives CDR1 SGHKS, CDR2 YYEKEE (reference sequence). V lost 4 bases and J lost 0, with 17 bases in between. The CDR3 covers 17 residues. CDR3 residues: CASSPVRGGGSYNEQFF. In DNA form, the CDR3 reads TGTGCCAGCAGCCCGGTCAGGGGAGGGGGCTCCTACAATGAGCAGTTCTTC.

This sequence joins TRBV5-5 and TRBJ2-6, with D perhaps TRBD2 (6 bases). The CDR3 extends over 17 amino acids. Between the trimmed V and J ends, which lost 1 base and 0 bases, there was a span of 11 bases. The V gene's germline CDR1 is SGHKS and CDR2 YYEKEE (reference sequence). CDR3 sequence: CASSLPGTLSGANVLTF. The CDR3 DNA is TGTGCCAGCAGCTTGCCAGGGACTCTCTCTGGGGCCAACGTCCTGACTTTC. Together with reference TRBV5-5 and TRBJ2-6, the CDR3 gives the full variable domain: DAGVTQSPTHLIKTRGQQVTLRCSPISGHKSVSWYQQVLGQGPQFIFQYYEKEERGRGNFPDRFSARQFPNYSSELNVNALLLGDSALYLCASSLPGTLSGANVLTFGAGSRLTVL.

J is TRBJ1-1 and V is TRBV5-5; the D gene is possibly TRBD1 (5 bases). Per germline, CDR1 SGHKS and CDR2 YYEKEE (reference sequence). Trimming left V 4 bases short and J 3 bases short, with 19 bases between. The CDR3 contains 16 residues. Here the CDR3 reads CASSPPGGVGYTEAFF. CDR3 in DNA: TGTGCCAGCAGCCCCCCTGGAGGGGTGGGGTACACTGAAGCTTTCTTT.

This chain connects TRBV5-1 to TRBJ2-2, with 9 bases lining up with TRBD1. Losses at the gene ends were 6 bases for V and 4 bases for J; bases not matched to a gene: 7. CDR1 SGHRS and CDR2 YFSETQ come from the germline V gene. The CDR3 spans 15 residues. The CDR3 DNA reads TGCGCCAGCAACGACAGGGGGTCGGGCACCGGGGAGCTGTTTTTT. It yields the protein CASNDRGSGTGELFF. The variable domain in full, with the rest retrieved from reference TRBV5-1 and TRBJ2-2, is KAGVTQTPRYLIKTRGQQVTLSCSPISGHRSVSWYQQTPGQGLQFLFEYFSETQRNKGNFPGRFSGRQFSNSRSEMNVSTLELGDSALYLCASNDRGSGTGELFFGEGSRLTVL.

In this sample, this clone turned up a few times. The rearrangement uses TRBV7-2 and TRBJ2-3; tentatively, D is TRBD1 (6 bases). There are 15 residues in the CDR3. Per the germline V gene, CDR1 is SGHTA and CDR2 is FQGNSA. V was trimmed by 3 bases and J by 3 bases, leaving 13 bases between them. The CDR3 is CASSLGTPTTDTQYF. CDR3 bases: TGTGCCAGCAGCTTGGGGACACCGACGACAGATACGCAGTATTTT. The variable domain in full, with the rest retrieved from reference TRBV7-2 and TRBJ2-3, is GAGVSQSPSNKVTEKGKDVELRCDPISGHTALYWYRQSLGQGLEFLIYFQGNSAPDKSGLPSDRFSAERTGGSVSTLTIQRTQQEDSAVYLCASSLGTPTTDTQYFGPGTRLTVL.

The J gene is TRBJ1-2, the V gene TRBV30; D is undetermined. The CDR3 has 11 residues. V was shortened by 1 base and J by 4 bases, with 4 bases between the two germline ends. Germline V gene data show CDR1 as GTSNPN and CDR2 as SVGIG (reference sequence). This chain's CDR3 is CAWSASYGYTF. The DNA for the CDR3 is TGTGCCTGGAGTGCGAGCTATGGCTACACCTTC.

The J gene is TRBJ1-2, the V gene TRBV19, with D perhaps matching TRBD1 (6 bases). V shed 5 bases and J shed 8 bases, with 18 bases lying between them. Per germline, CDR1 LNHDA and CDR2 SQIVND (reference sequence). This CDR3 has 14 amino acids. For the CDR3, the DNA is TGTGCCAGTAGTCCGGGAGGCACAGGGCCCGGCTACACCTTC. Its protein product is CASSPGGTGPGYTF.

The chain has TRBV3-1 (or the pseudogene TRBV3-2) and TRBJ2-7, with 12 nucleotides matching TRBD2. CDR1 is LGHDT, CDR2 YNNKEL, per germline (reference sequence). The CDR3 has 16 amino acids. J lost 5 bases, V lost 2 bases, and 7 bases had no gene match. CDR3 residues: CASSQSGLAGNDEQYF. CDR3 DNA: TGTGCCAGCAGCCAATCCGGACTAGCGGGAAACGACGAGCAGTACTTC.

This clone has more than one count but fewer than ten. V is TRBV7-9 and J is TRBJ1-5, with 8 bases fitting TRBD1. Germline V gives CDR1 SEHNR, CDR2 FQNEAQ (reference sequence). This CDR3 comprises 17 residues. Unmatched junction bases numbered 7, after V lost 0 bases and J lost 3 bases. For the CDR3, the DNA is TGTGCCAGCAGCTTAGCCGGGACAGGTGGGGCCAATCAGCCCCAGCATTTT. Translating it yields CASSLAGTGGANQPQHF.

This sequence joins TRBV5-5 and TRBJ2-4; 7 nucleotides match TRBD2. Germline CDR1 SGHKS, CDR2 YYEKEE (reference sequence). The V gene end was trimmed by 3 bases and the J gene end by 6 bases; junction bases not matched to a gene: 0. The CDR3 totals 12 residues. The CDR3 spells CASSSGGNIQYF. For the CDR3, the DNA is TGTGCCAGCAGCTCGGGGGGAAACATTCAGTACTTC.